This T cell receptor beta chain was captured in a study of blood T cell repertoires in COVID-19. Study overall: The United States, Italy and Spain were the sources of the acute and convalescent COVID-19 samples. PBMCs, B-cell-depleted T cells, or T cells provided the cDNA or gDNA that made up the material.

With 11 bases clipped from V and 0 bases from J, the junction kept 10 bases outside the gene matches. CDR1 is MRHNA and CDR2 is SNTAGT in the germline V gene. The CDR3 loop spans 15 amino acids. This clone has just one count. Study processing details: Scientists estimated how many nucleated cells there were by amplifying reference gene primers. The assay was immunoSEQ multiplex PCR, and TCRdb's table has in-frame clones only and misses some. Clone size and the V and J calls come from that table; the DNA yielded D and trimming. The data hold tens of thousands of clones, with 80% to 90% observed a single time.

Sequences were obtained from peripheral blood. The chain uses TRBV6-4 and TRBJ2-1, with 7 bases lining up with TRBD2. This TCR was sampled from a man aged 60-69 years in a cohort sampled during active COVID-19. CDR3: CAGWGLADSYNEQFF. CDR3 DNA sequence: TGTGCCGGATGGGGTCTAGCGGACTCCTACAATGAGCAGTTCTTC.